This T cell receptor beta chain comes out of a study of OX40 agonist ivuxolimab in advanced cancers. Some background on the complete study: The costimulatory receptor OX40 (CD134) was targeted by ivuxolimab, a fully human IgG2 agonistic monoclonal antibody. Intravenous ivuxolimab was administered to patients every 2 weeks at six dose levels: 0.01, 0.1, 0.3, 1.5, 3 and 10 mg/kg. Prior anti-PD-1, anti-PD-L1 or anti-CTLA-4 therapy was permitted, and about two fifths of dose-escalation patients had received checkpoint inhibitors. The point of sequencing TCRbeta in the periphery was to test whether ivuxolimab changed TCR sequence diversity and drove clonal T-cell expansion. In the dose-escalation cohort, nearly 85% of patients were male, and the mean age was around 60 years with a range of roughly 23 to 79. The paper covers the monotherapy dose-escalation part of the phase I ivuxolimab trial, which included N of about 56 patients. Partial responses occurred in three dose-escalation patients: two with cutaneous melanoma and one with hepatocellular carcinoma. Among the approximately 50 dose-escalation patients, approximately 20 had hepatocellular carcinoma, roughly 15 melanoma, 9 renal cell carcinoma and 9 head and neck cancer. Overall study results and their limits: At doses from 0.1 to 3.0 mg/kg, clonal expansion was seen in both CD4+ and CD8+ blood T cells between baseline and week 6. The antigen specificity of the peripheral T cells that underwent clonal expansion was not determined. Partial responders in the 0.1-3.0 mg/kg groups had among the lowest normalized peripheral clonal expansion, especially among CD8+ T cells. Low levels of normalized T-cell clonal expansion were also seen in some patients who did not respond. On average, CD8+ T cells showed more expanded clones than CD4+ T cells after ivuxolimab.

Note on this clone: Its antigen target is currently unknown. No base quality information exists; no much larger clone differs at one position.

Genomic DNA was isolated from the sorted cells so that the TCRbeta CDR3 region could be sequenced. TCRbeta CDR3 regions were sequenced using the immunoSEQ Assay. Here the immuneACCESS table is served through TCRdb, limited to in-frame sequences with V and J called. Missing clones are a known gap in these copies; in checked studies unresolved V genes cover under half, and the rest lacks a known reason. This sample holds 80,000 or so clones; about 92% were observed only once. Of the sample, approximately 14% is held by the ten largest clones. Patients with autoimmune disease history or receiving systemic immunosuppression were excluded from the trial. Peripheral blood for TCR sequencing was collected from all dose cohorts at baseline, on cycle 4 day 1, and on cycle 7 day 1. The samples were taken from a phase I, first-in-human, multicenter, open-label dose-escalation trial of ivuxolimab. Adults with locally advanced or metastatic melanoma, renal cell, hepatocellular, or head and neck squamous cell carcinoma were enrolled in the trial. Before TCR sequencing, CD4+ T cells and CD8+ T cells were sorted from peripheral blood as separate populations.

V is pruned by 4 bases and J by 1 base, leaving 10 bases of the junction without a gene match. The CDR3, from cysteine to phenylalanine, totals 17 residues. This entry keeps only the CDR3 DNA: 51 bases, framed from base 1. From the germline V gene, CDR1 is SGHRS and CDR2 is YFSETQ. This specimen consisted of CD4+ or CD8+ T cells sorted from blood, obtained in a trial of the OX40 agonist ivuxolimab. The chain is assembled from TRBV5-1 and TRBJ2-3, with 9 middle bases fitting TRBD1. The clonotype comes from an adult with an advanced solid tumor such as melanoma, head and neck, liver or kidney cancer. At the DNA level, the sequence is TGCGCCAGCAGCCCCAAGCTGGGACAGGGTCGCACAGATACGCAGTATTTT. It translates to CASSPKLGQGRTDTQYF.